This T cell receptor beta chain was observed in a study of technical replicates of blood from a few donors. The length of the CDR3 is 12 residues. V was cut by 1 base and J by 6 bases, with 9 bases left in between. The V gene's germline CDR1 is SQVTM and CDR2 ANQGSEA. Sequenced by immunoSEQ multiplex PCR; TCRdb stores in-frame clones only, minus some. This table has roughly 68,000 clones, more than 75% appearing once. The gene calls are TRBV29-1 and TRBJ1-2, with D perhaps matching TRBD1 (5 bases). The sample comprised PBMCs. This TCR derives from a human donor in good health. Some clones in this sample may be carry-over from other donors' samples. This CDR3 is CSVEGAGDGYTF. The CDR3 DNA reads TGCAGCGTTGAAGGGGCGGGGGATGGCTACACCTTC.